These T cell receptor beta chains were read from a single sample in a study of shared clonotypes between healthy human individuals. Assay: immunoSEQ multiplex PCR; the TCRdb copy retains only in-frame clones and omits some. This sample has some 490,000 clones, with 70% to 85% found just once. Source material: PBMCs. The receptor set was obtained from a woman in her forties in good health. Some clones in this sample may be carry-over from other donors' samples. The CDR3 runs from the conserved cysteine through the conserved F or W. D genes are given only for firm matches. Clone size, where shown, is once, few, many, or a class for clones that have expanded.

TGTGCCAGCAGTTCCACTACGTCAGGTCGGAGCTACAATGAGCAGTTCTTC	CASSSTTSGRSYNEQFF	.	.	TRBV28	TRBJ2-1
TGTGCCAGCAGTACCCGGGACACAAACACCGGGGAGCTGTTTTTT	CASSTRDTNTGELFF	.	once	TRBV27	TRBJ2-2
TGTGCCAGCAATCCGGGACAGAGGAATCAGCCCCAGCATTTT	CASNPGQRNQPQHF	TRBD1	.	TRBV6-1	TRBJ1-5
TGCGCCAGCAGCAGACGGACAGGGGGCTACGAGCAGTACTTC	CASSRRTGGYEQYF	TRBD1	.	TRBV4-3	TRBJ2-7
TGCGCCAGCAGCTTGAGGCCGAACACAGATACGCAGTATTTT	CASSLRPNTDTQYF	.	.	TRBV5-1	TRBJ2-3
TGTGCCAGCCGCGGGACTAGCCGGTCAGGAGAGCAGTTCTTC	CASRGTSRSGEQFF	TRBD2	.	TRBV19	TRBJ2-1
TGCGCCAGCAGCCAAGAGGTCCAAGAGACCCAGTACTTC	CASSQEVQETQYF	.	few	TRBV4-3	TRBJ2-5
TGTGCCAGCAGCCAAGATCCGGGACACCCGACAACTAATGAAAAACTGTTTTTT	CASSQDPGHPTTNEKLFF	.	once	TRBV4-2	TRBJ1-4
TGTGCCAGCAGCTTAGTCGGGACAGGGGACGAGCAGTACTTC	CASSLVGTGDEQYF	TRBD1	.	TRBV7-3	TRBJ2-7
TGCGCCAGCAGCCTACTGGGAGCGGGGGGGCCTCAAGAGACCCAGTACTTC	CASSLLGAGGPQETQYF	TRBD2	few	TRBV4-3	TRBJ2-5
TGTGCCAGCAGCGGTAGCGGGGGGGTTAACAATGAGCAGTTCTTC	CASSGSGGVNNEQFF	TRBD2	once	TRBV9	TRBJ2-1
TGTGCCACCAGCAGAGCCGGGACTAGCGGGCTCACGCAGTATTTT	CATSRAGTSGLTQYF	TRBD2	.	TRBV15	TRBJ2-3
TGTGCCAGCAGCTACGGACAGGGTCACAATCAGCCCCAGCATTTT	CASSYGQGHNQPQHF	TRBD1	.	TRBV7-9	TRBJ1-5
TGTGCCAGCAGTTACGAGGGACATGAAAAACTGTTTTTT	CASSYEGHEKLFF	.	.	TRBV6-5	TRBJ1-4
TGTGCCAGCAGTTCAAAGATGGACTTGCCCCCGGAGACCCAGTACTTC	CASSSKMDLPPETQYF	.	.	TRBV28	TRBJ2-5
TGTGCCAGCAGTTTGGGCGGCGGGAACACCGGGGAGCTGTTTTTT	CASSLGGGNTGELFF	.	few	TRBV28	TRBJ2-2
TGTGCCAGCAGCTTAGGCAACTATGGCTACACCTTC	CASSLGNYGYTF	.	.	TRBV7-9	TRBJ1-2
TGTGCCAGCAGTCCCCAATCGGAGCAGTACTTC	CASSPQSEQYF	.	once	TRBV28	TRBJ2-7
TGTGCCAGCACCAACAGGGGCCCCTACGAGCAGTACTTC	CASTNRGPYEQYF	TRBD1	.	TRBV28	TRBJ2-7
TGTGCCAGCAGTTCCCAACTAGCGGGAGCAGAGACCCAGTACTTC	CASSSQLAGAETQYF	TRBD2	.	TRBV28	TRBJ2-5
TGCAGCTTCCGGGAAGGCCCGTTCGGCGAGCAGTACTTC	CSFREGPFGEQYF	.	many	TRBV29-1	TRBJ2-7
TGTGCCAGCAGCTTGGACAGGTCAGAGACCCAGTACTTC	CASSLDRSETQYF	TRBD1	.	TRBV7-8	TRBJ2-5
TGTGCCAGCAGCTCCATCCGACCTCCGGGCCCCTACGAGCAGTACTTC	CASSSIRPPGPYEQYF	.	.	TRBV11-2	TRBJ2-7
TGTGCCAGCAACCGGGACAGTGACCAAGAGACCCAGTACTTC	CASNRDSDQETQYF	TRBD1	.	TRBV7-9	TRBJ2-5
TGTGCCAGCAGTCGCCGAGGGTATGGGTACGAGCAGTACTTC	CASSRRGYGYEQYF	.	.	TRBV28	TRBJ2-7
TGCGCCAGCAGCCTGGGGACAGCTGGAAACACCATATATTTT	CASSLGTAGNTIYF	TRBD1	.	TRBV4-1	TRBJ1-3
TGTGCCAGCTCACCATTGGCAGGGCTCGACGAGCAGTACTTC	CASSPLAGLDEQYF	.	.	TRBV18	TRBJ2-7
TGTGCCAGCTGCCTAGCGGGTGCCCCGGAGACCCAGTACTTC	CASCLAGAPETQYF	TRBD2	.	TRBV5-5	TRBJ2-5
TGCGCCAGCAGCTTGGAGGGGCCCCACGGGGAGCTGTTTTTT	CASSLEGPHGELFF	.	.	TRBV5-1	TRBJ2-2
TGTGCCAGCAGTGAAGAAATGACAGTCCAAGAGACCCAGTACTTC	CASSEEMTVQETQYF	.	once	TRBV2	TRBJ2-5
TGTGCCAGCAGCTTAGAAGGGACTAGCGGGAGGTACCACAATGAGCAGTTCTTC	CASSLEGTSGRYHNEQFF	TRBD2	many	TRBV7-2	TRBJ2-1
TGTGCCAGCAGCCCAAACAGGGGGCTTGGCTACACCTTC	CASSPNRGLGYTF	TRBD1	few	TRBV7-3	TRBJ1-2
TGTGCCAGCAGTGCGGGGTTGAAGGGGGCCAACACTGAAGCTTTCTTT	CASSAGLKGANTEAFF	TRBD1	.	TRBV2	TRBJ1-1
TGCAGCGTTGCCCCGGGGGCGGGCTACGAGCAGTACTTC	CSVAPGAGYEQYF	.	.	TRBV29-1	TRBJ2-7
TGTGCCAGCAGTCCCTCGACCGCTCTGTGGTACTTC	CASSPSTALWYF	.	.	TRBV27	TRBJ2-5
TGCGCCAGCAGAGGACCTTTAAAAGCCACGGGAGCTTTCTTT	CASRGPLKATGAFF	.	.	TRBV4-1	TRBJ1-1
TGTGCCAGCAGTTTGAGGGGGACACCCTCCCTGGCTTTCTTT	CASSLRGTPSLAFF	.	.	TRBV28	TRBJ1-1
TGTGCCAGCAGCCCAGACAGTATTCAAGAGACCCAGTACTTC	CASSPDSIQETQYF	.	.	TRBV5-6	TRBJ2-5
TGTGCCAGCAGTTCCAACAGGGGGCAGCAGTACTTC	CASSSNRGQQYF	TRBD1	few	TRBV27	TRBJ2-7
TGTGCCAGCAGCACGCCGTCGGGAGGGCCCTCCTACAATGAGCAGTTCTTC	CASSTPSGGPSYNEQFF	TRBD2	few	TRBV5-4	TRBJ2-1
TGCGCCAGCAGCCAACACGAAGGCGCTGGAAACACCATATATTTT	CASSQHEGAGNTIYF	.	.	TRBV4-1	TRBJ1-3
TGTGCCAGCAGCTCAATAGCGGGAGAATCGATCAATGAGCAGTTCTTC	CASSSIAGESINEQFF	TRBD2	.	TRBV7-3	TRBJ2-1
TGTGCCAGCAAGCCGGGACTCCTAACCTACGAGCAGTACTTC	CASKPGLLTYEQYF	.	.	TRBV28	TRBJ2-7
TGTGCCAGCAGCTTAATAGCGGGAGGAGCCGCCTCCTACAATGAGCAGTTCTTC	CASSLIAGGAASYNEQFF	TRBD2	.	TRBV7-2	TRBJ2-1
TGTGCCAGCTCACGGGATCGACCCCCCAGGGGTACGCAGTATTTT	CASSRDRPPRGTQYF	.	once	TRBV18	TRBJ2-3
TGTGCCAGCAGCTTAGGGACAGCTAATGAAAAACTGTTTTTT	CASSLGTANEKLFF	TRBD1	.	TRBV5-4	TRBJ1-4
TGTGCCAGTAGTAACGGGTTACAGGACTACGAGCAGTACTTC	CASSNGLQDYEQYF	.	once	TRBV19	TRBJ2-7
TGTGCCAGCAGTTTGGGACAGGGGAACACTGAAGCTTTCTTT	CASSLGQGNTEAFF	TRBD1	.	TRBV28	TRBJ1-1
TGTGCCAGCAGCATAACCGGGACTCGCCAAGAGACCCAGTACTTC	CASSITGTRQETQYF	.	.	TRBV9	TRBJ2-5
TGTGCCAGCAGCTTCGGGCGGGAAGAGACCCAGTACTTC	CASSFGREETQYF	.	.	TRBV7-3	TRBJ2-5
TGTGCCAGCAGTTTCCTTGACACTGCCAAAAACATTCAGTACTTC	CASSFLDTAKNIQYF	.	.	TRBV28	TRBJ2-4
TGTGCCAGCAGTCATGTCTACGAGCAGTACTTC	CASSHVYEQYF	.	once	TRBV6-1	TRBJ2-7
TGTGCCATCAGCCGAAGTGGGGCTAGCCAAGAGACCCAGTACTTC	CAISRSGASQETQYF	.	.	TRBV10-3	TRBJ2-5
TGCGCCAGCAGCTTACCGGGAGGCTCCTACAATGAGCAGTTCTTC	CASSLPGGSYNEQFF	TRBD2	once	TRBV5-1	TRBJ2-1
TGTGCCAGCAGCTCCGATCGGGAGGGGCCGAGGCATTTT	CASSSDREGPRHF	TRBD2	.	TRBV7-3	TRBJ2-3